The text below deals with one T cell receptor (beta chain). The antigen is not known. This specimen comes from a study of T-cell memory formation after mild COVID-19. Study details: The TCR clusters were mostly specific to one donor.

Trimming cost V 5 bases and J 6 bases; bases outside gene matches: 7. Germline V gene lookup returns CDR1 MNHEY and CDR2 SVGAGI. This CDR3 has 14 residues. TCRalpha and TCRbeta libraries used 5'RACE with constant-segment primers and UMIs. TCRdb re-analysed the 5' RACE reads in MiXCR, keeping a single row per CDR3 protein. The sample yields hundreds of thousands of distinct CDR3 sequences, 28% seen once. Findings and limits, study-wide: Contracting CD4+ clones were located mainly in CM and EM, and CD8+ clones in EMRA. The pre-infection memory compartment contained some responding clones, suggesting cross-reactive memory joined.

Sequenced input: PBMCs or a T cell subset sorted from them (not recorded which). The rearrangement uses TRBV6-5 and TRBJ1-1, with 9 bases that match TRBD1. The clonotype was recovered from an adult woman who had mild COVID-19 (a few samples of this study predate the infection). Cell type and time point are not known. The CDR3 DNA reads TGTGCCAGCAGTGCCAGACAGGGGGACGCTGAAGCTTTCTTT. Protein sequence: CASSARQGDAEAFF.